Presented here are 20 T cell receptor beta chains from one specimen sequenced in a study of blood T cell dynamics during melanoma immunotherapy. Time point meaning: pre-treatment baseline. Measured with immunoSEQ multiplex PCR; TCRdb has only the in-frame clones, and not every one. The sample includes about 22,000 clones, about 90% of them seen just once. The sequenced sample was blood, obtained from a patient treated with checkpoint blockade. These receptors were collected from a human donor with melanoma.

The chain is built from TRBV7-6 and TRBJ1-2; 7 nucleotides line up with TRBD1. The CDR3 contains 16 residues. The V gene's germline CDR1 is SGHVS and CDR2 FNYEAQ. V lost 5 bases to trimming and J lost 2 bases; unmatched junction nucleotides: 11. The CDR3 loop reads CASSTGTASLNYGYTF. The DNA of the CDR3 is TGTGCCAGCAGCACCGGGACAGCCTCACTCAACTATGGCTACACCTTC.

The CDR3 coding sequence is TGTGCCTGGAGTGGGACAGGGATCTACGAGCAGTACTTC. This translates into CAWSGTGIYEQYF. The V call is TRBV30, the J call TRBJ2-7; 8 bases line up with TRBD1. Losses at the gene ends were 1 base for V and 3 bases for J; bases not matched to a gene: 2. Germline CDR1 GTSNPN, CDR2 SVGIG (reference sequence). This CDR3 region has 13 residues.

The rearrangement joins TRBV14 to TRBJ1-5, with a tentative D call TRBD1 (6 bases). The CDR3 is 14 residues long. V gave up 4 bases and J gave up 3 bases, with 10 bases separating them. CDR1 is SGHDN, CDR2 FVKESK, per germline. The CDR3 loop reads CASSRGQINQPQHF. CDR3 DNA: TGTGCCAGCAGCCGAGGACAGATCAATCAGCCCCAGCATTTT.

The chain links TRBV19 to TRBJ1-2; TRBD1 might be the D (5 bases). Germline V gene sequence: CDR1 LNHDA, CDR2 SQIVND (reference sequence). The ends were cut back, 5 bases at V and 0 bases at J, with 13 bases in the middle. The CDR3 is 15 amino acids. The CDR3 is CASSPYPGTNYGYTF. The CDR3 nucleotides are TGTGCCAGTAGTCCATACCCAGGGACTAACTATGGCTACACCTTC.

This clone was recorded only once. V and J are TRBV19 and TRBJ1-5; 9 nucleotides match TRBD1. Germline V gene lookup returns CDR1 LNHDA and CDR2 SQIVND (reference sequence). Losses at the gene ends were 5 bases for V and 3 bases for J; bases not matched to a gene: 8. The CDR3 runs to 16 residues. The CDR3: CASSSTGGWNNQPQHF. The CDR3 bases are TGTGCCAGTAGTTCGACAGGGGGTTGGAACAATCAGCCCCAGCATTTT.

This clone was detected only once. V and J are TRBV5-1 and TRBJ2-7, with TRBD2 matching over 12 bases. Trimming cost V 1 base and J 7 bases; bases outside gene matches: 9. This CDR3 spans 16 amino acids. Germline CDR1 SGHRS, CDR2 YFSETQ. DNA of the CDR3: TGCGCCAGCAGCTTGCCCATGACTAGCGGGAGTGGTGAGCAGTACTTC. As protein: CASSLPMTSGSGEQYF.

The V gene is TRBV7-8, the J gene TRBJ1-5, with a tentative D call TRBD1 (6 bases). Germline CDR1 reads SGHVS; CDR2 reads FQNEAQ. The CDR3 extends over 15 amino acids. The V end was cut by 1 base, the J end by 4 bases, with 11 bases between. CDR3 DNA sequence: TGTGCCAGCAGCTTAGGGGGGGCAGGGAATCAGCCCCAGCATTTT. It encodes CASSLGGAGNQPQHF.

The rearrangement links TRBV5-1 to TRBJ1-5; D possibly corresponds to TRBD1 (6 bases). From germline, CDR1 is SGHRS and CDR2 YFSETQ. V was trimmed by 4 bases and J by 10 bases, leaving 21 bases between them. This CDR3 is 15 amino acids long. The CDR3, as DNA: TGCGCCAGCAGCCGGACCCCTGGGGGGCGCCGACCCCAGCATTTT. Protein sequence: CASSRTPGGRRPQHF.

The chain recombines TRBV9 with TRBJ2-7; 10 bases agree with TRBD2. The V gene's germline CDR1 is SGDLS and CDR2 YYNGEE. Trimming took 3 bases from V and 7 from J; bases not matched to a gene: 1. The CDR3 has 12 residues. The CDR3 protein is CASSELAGEQYF. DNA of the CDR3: TGTGCCAGCAGCGAACTAGCGGGAGAGCAGTACTTC.

This chain's CDR3 is CATSSIWTSGNNEQFF. The CDR3 nucleotides read TGTGCCACCAGCAGTATTTGGACTAGCGGTAACAATGAGCAGTTCTTC. The chain combines TRBV15 with TRBJ2-1, with 10 bases fitting TRBD2. The CDR3 has 16 residues. From germline, CDR1 is LNHNV and CDR2 YYDKDF (reference sequence). V lost 3 bases and J lost 5; bases outside the gene matches: 7.

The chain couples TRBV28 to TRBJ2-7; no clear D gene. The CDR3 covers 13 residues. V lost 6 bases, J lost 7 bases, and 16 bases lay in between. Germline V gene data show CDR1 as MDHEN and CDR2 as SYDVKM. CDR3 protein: CASRTTLIGEQYF. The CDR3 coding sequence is TGTGCCAGCAGAACGACCTTAATTGGGGAGCAGTACTTC. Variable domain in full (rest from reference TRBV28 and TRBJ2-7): DVKVTQSSRYLVKRTGEKVFLECVQDMDHENMFWYRQDPGLGLRLIYFSYDVKMKEKGDIPEGYSVSREKKERFSLILESASTNQTSMYLCASRTTLIGEQYFGPGTRLTVT.

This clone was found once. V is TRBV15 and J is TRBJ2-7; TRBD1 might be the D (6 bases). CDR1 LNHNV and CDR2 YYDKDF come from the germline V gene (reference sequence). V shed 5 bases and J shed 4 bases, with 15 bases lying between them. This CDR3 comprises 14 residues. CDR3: CATSGAKQGYEQYF. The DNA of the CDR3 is TGTGCCACCAGCGGAGCGAAACAGGGTTACGAGCAGTACTTC.

CDR3 loop: CASSESGGGRGTQYF. The DNA of the CDR3 is TGTGCCAGCAGTGAAAGTGGGGGGGGCCGAGGAACCCAGTACTTC. The gene calls are TRBV2 and TRBJ2-5; D perhaps matches TRBD2 (7 bases). Germline CDR1 SNHLY, CDR2 FYNNEI. CDR3 length: 15 amino acids. Between the trimmed V and J ends, which lost 2 bases and 8 bases, there was a span of 18 bases.

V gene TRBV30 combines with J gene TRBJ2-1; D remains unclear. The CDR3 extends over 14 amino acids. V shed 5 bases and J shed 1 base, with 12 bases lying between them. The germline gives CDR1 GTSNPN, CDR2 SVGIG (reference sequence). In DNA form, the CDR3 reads TGTGCCTGGGGTATGAGCCCATCCTACAATGAGCAGTTCTTC. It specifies CAWGMSPSYNEQFF.

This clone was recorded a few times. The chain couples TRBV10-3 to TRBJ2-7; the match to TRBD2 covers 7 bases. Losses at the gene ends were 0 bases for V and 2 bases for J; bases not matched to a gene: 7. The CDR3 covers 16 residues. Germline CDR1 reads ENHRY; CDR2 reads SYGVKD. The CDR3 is CAISESFWEGTYEQYF. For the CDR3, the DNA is TGTGCCATCAGTGAGTCCTTTTGGGAGGGCACCTACGAGCAGTACTTC.

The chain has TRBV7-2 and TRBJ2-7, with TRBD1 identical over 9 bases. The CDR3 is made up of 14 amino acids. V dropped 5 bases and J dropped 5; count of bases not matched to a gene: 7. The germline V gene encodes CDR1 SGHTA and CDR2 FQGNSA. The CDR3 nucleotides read TGTGCCAGCAGCGCCGGGACAGGGTTCCACGAGCAGTACTTC. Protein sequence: CASSAGTGFHEQYF.

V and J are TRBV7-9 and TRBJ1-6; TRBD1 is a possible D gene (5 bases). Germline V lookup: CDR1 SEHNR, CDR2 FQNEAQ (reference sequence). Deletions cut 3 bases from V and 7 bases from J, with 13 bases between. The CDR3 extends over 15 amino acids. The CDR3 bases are TGTGCCAGCAGCTTTGAGACAGCCAGAAATTCACCCCTCCACTTT. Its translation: CASSFETARNSPLHF.

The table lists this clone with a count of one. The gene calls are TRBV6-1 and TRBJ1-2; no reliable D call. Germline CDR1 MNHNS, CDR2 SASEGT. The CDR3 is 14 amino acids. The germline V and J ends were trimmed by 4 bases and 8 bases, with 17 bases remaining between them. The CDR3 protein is CASSADPFLGGYTF. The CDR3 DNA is TGTGCCAGCAGTGCCGACCCCTTTTTGGGGGGCTACACCTTC.

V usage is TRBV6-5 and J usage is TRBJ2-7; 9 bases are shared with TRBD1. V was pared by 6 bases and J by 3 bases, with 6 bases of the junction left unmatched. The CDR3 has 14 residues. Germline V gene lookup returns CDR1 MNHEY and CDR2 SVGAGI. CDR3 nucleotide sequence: TGTGCCAGCAGATCGACAGGGGGGCTCTACGAGCAGTACTTC. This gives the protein CASRSTGGLYEQYF.

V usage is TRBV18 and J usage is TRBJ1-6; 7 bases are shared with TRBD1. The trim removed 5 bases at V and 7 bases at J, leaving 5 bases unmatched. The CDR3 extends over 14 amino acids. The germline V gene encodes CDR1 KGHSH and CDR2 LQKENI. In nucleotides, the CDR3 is TGTGCCAGCTCAGGTGGGACAGACAATTCACCCCTCCACTTT. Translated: CASSGGTDNSPLHF. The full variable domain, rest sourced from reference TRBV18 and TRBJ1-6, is NAGVMQNPRHLVRRRGQEARLRCSPMKGHSHVYWYRQLPEEGLKFMVYLQKENIIDESGMPKERFSAEFPKEGPSILRIQQVVRGDSAAYFCASSGGTDNSPLHFGNGTRLTVT.